What follows is one T cell receptor beta chain and its context. Its specificity is unknown. The CDR3 is 15 residues long. Trimming took off 2 bases at V and 0 bases at J, with 9 bases between the two ends. From germline, CDR1 is MNHEY and CDR2 SMNVEV (reference sequence). Produced via immunoSEQ multiplex PCR; TCRdb's table is partial and in-frame only. The profile shows over 400,000 clones, about 72% of them singletons. The data originate from a study of shared clonotypes between healthy human individuals. Study results and limitations: The diversity represented, both genetic and in exposure history, was limited by few donors.

Participating donors were healthy, HIV-negative adults free of recent acute infections or vaccinations. It was roughly 88 million PBMCs that unsorted samples used for genomic DNA. This TCR was recovered from a woman aged 40 to 55 in good health. Some clones in this sample may be carry-over from other donors' samples. The J gene is TRBJ2-3, the V gene TRBV27; D is unresolved. The material sequenced was PBMCs. This CDR3 is CASSLIGSSTDTQYF. CDR3 DNA sequence: TGTGCCAGCAGTTTAATTGGCTCTAGCACAGATACGCAGTATTTT.